These T cell receptor beta chains were read from a single sample in a study of blood T cell repertoires in COVID-19. Produced via immunoSEQ multiplex PCR; TCRdb's table is partial and in-frame only. The sample lists 130,000 or so clones, around 76% occurring once. Sequenced input: peripheral blood. The receptors were gathered from a human donor in a cohort sampled during active COVID-19. CDR3s include the opening cysteine and the closing phenylalanine or tryptophan. The order of the fields is V gene, J gene, clone size, D gene, CDR3 protein, CDR3 DNA. A D gene is named only where the DNA matches it firmly. Only some rows state a clone size, as once, few, many or a class for expanded clones.

v_call: TRBV24-1
j_call: TRBJ2-5
clone_size: -
d_call: -
cdr3_aa: CATSDFNGGPTQYF
cdr3_nt: TGTGCCACCAGTGATTTTAACGGAGGCCCGACCCAGTACTTC

v_call: TRBV6-1
j_call: TRBJ1-2
clone_size: few
d_call: TRBD1
cdr3_aa: CASSEAMGQGYGYTF
cdr3_nt: TGTGCCAGCAGTGAAGCCATGGGACAGGGGTATGGCTACACCTTC

v_call: TRBV6-1
j_call: TRBJ2-3
clone_size: -
d_call: TRBD2
cdr3_aa: CASSELLLGLAGGGTDTQYF
cdr3_nt: TGTGCCAGCAGTGAATTATTACTAGGACTAGCGGGGGGCGGTACAGATACGCAGTATTTT

v_call: TRBV5-1
j_call: TRBJ2-7
clone_size: -
d_call: -
cdr3_aa: CASSDHTEQYF
cdr3_nt: TGCGCCAGCAGCGATCACACCGAGCAGTACTTC

v_call: TRBV30
j_call: TRBJ1-2
clone_size: -
d_call: TRBD1
cdr3_aa: CAWSRGQTYGYTF
cdr3_nt: TGTGCCTGGAGCCGGGGACAGACCTATGGCTACACCTTC

v_call: TRBV6-5
j_call: TRBJ2-5
clone_size: -
d_call: TRBD2
cdr3_aa: CASSSLAGSRETQYF
cdr3_nt: TGTGCCAGCAGTTCCCTAGCGGGGTCACGGGAGACCCAGTACTTC

v_call: TRBV6-6
j_call: TRBJ1-6
clone_size: -
d_call: -
cdr3_aa: CASTRGQLDSPLHF
cdr3_nt: TGTGCCAGCACCCGGGGACAATTGGATTCACCCCTCCACTTT

v_call: TRBV6-2/TRBV6-3
j_call: TRBJ2-5
clone_size: -
d_call: TRBD2
cdr3_aa: CASSLAGGSGTQYF
cdr3_nt: TGTGCCAGCAGTTTAGCGGGGGGGTCCGGGACCCAGTACTTC

v_call: TRBV5-4
j_call: TRBJ2-7
clone_size: -
d_call: -
cdr3_aa: CASSDTGVSYEQYF
cdr3_nt: TGTGCCAGCAGTGACACGGGGGTTTCCTACGAGCAGTACTTC

v_call: TRBV19
j_call: TRBJ2-2
clone_size: -
d_call: -
cdr3_aa: CASSFLRDGGSNTGELFF
cdr3_nt: TGTGCCAGTAGTTTCCTCCGGGACGGGGGATCGAACACCGGGGAGCTGTTTTTT

v_call: TRBV2
j_call: TRBJ2-7
clone_size: -
d_call: -
cdr3_aa: CASSELRQAYEQYF
cdr3_nt: TGTGCCAGCAGTGAACTTCGACAGGCCTACGAGCAGTACTTC

v_call: TRBV30
j_call: TRBJ2-1
clone_size: -
d_call: TRBD1
cdr3_aa: CAWGRQGAEQFF
cdr3_nt: TGTGCCTGGGGTCGACAGGGGGCCGAGCAGTTCTTC

v_call: TRBV6-5
j_call: TRBJ1-2
clone_size: -
d_call: -
cdr3_aa: CASRVFKQGNYGYTF
cdr3_nt: TGTGCCAGCAGGGTATTTAAGCAGGGAAACTATGGCTACACCTTC

v_call: TRBV28
j_call: TRBJ1-2
clone_size: -
d_call: -
cdr3_aa: CASSLNRNNYGYTF
cdr3_nt: TGTGCCAGCAGTTTAAACAGGAACAACTATGGCTACACCTTC

v_call: TRBV7-2
j_call: TRBJ2-6
clone_size: once
d_call: -
cdr3_aa: CASSRGMTGVSGANVLTF
cdr3_nt: TGTGCCAGCAGCCGGGGAATGACGGGGGTCTCAGGGGCCAACGTCCTGACTTTC

v_call: TRBV6-5
j_call: TRBJ1-5
clone_size: -
d_call: -
cdr3_aa: CASRDYVGNQPQHF
cdr3_nt: TGTGCCAGCAGAGACTACGTGGGTAACCAGCCCCAGCATTTT

v_call: TRBV18
j_call: TRBJ1-5
clone_size: -
d_call: TRBD1
cdr3_aa: CASSQPGGSNQPQHF
cdr3_nt: TGTGCCAGCTCACAACCAGGGGGTAGCAATCAGCCCCAGCATTTT

v_call: TRBV28
j_call: TRBJ2-7
clone_size: -
d_call: TRBD1
cdr3_aa: CATSYRGVRPYEQYF
cdr3_nt: TGTGCCACCAGCTACAGGGGGGTTAGGCCCTACGAGCAGTACTTC

v_call: TRBV7-8
j_call: TRBJ1-1
clone_size: -
d_call: TRBD1
cdr3_aa: CASSPRTGGSTEAFF
cdr3_nt: TGTGCCAGCAGCCCGAGGACAGGGGGGTCCACTGAAGCTTTCTTT

v_call: TRBV5-1
j_call: TRBJ1-1
clone_size: -
d_call: -
cdr3_aa: CASSTGSTDEAFF
cdr3_nt: TGCGCCAGCAGCACCGGGTCGACAGATGAAGCTTTCTTT

v_call: TRBV3-1/TRBV3-2
j_call: TRBJ2-7
clone_size: -
d_call: -
cdr3_aa: CASSQGGRSSYEQYF
cdr3_nt: TGTGCCAGCAGCCAAGGGGGGCGGAGCTCCTACGAGCAGTACTTC

v_call: TRBV27
j_call: TRBJ2-2
clone_size: -
d_call: -
cdr3_aa: CASSLYPNTGELFF
cdr3_nt: TGTGCCAGCAGCCTTTATCCGAACACCGGGGAGCTGTTTTTT

v_call: TRBV5-1
j_call: TRBJ2-2
clone_size: once
d_call: -
cdr3_aa: CASSLGSGGSRGTGELFF
cdr3_nt: TGCGCCAGCAGCCTGGGGTCAGGGGGGAGTCGTGGCACCGGGGAGCTGTTTTTT

v_call: TRBV19
j_call: TRBJ2-1
clone_size: -
d_call: -
cdr3_aa: CASSILDGPAARQFYNEQFF
cdr3_nt: TGTGCCAGTAGTATCTTAGATGGGCCGGCAGCCCGCCAGTTCTACAATGAGCAGTTCTTC

v_call: TRBV7-2
j_call: TRBJ2-3
clone_size: -
d_call: -
cdr3_aa: CASSLARTTDTQYF
cdr3_nt: TGTGCCAGCAGCTTAGCGAGGACTACAGATACGCAGTATTTT

v_call: TRBV12-5
j_call: TRBJ2-2
clone_size: -
d_call: -
cdr3_aa: CASADTPDGSGELFF
cdr3_nt: TGTGCTAGTGCAGACACTCCCGATGGGTCCGGGGAGCTGTTTTTT

v_call: TRBV3-1/TRBV3-2
j_call: TRBJ1-2
clone_size: -
d_call: -
cdr3_aa: CASSLTGGGKGYTF
cdr3_nt: TGTGCCAGCAGCCTTACCGGGGGAGGTAAGGGCTACACCTTC

v_call: TRBV24-1
j_call: TRBJ2-7
clone_size: -
d_call: TRBD1
cdr3_aa: CATGTGDEQYF
cdr3_nt: TGTGCCACCGGGACAGGGGACGAGCAGTACTTC

v_call: TRBV19
j_call: TRBJ1-1
clone_size: -
d_call: -
cdr3_aa: CASSGGLGSAEAFF
cdr3_nt: TGTGCCTCAAGCGGGGGGCTCGGGTCGGCTGAAGCTTTCTTT

v_call: TRBV5-1
j_call: TRBJ1-1
clone_size: -
d_call: TRBD1
cdr3_aa: CASSSGDRRKNTEAFF
cdr3_nt: TGCGCCAGCAGCTCCGGGGACAGGAGAAAGAACACTGAAGCTTTCTTT

v_call: TRBV7-8
j_call: TRBJ1-2
clone_size: -
d_call: -
cdr3_aa: CASSQRAAGGYTF
cdr3_nt: TGTGCCAGCAGCCAGCGGGCCGCCGGGGGCTACACCTTC

v_call: TRBV30
j_call: TRBJ2-7
clone_size: -
d_call: -
cdr3_aa: CAWNGIGGFYEQYF
cdr3_nt: TGTGCCTGGAACGGTATCGGGGGATTCTACGAGCAGTACTTC

v_call: TRBV30
j_call: TRBJ1-2
clone_size: -
d_call: -
cdr3_aa: CAWSTHNYGYTF
cdr3_nt: TGTGCCTGGAGTACACATAACTATGGCTACACCTTC

v_call: TRBV5-1
j_call: TRBJ2-3
clone_size: -
d_call: TRBD1
cdr3_aa: CASSWDRGRADTQYF
cdr3_nt: TGCGCCAGCAGCTGGGACAGGGGGCGCGCAGATACGCAGTATTTT

v_call: TRBV14
j_call: TRBJ2-3
clone_size: -
d_call: -
cdr3_aa: CASSPIGRMGQDTQYF
cdr3_nt: TGTGCCAGCAGCCCCATAGGCCGGATGGGCCAAGATACGCAGTATTTT

v_call: TRBV15
j_call: TRBJ2-7
clone_size: -
d_call: -
cdr3_aa: CATSSPRYAYEQYF
cdr3_nt: TGTGCCACCAGCAGCCCCCGCTACGCCTACGAGCAGTACTTC

v_call: TRBV30
j_call: TRBJ2-5
clone_size: -
d_call: TRBD2
cdr3_aa: CAWSAGLAGGQVTQYF
cdr3_nt: TGTGCCTGGAGTGCCGGACTAGCGGGGGGGCAGGTGACCCAGTACTTC

v_call: TRBV15
j_call: TRBJ1-4
clone_size: -
d_call: TRBD1
cdr3_aa: CATSSGPGQGGEKLFF
cdr3_nt: TGTGCCACCAGCAGTGGTCCGGGACAGGGGGGTGAAAAACTGTTTTTT

v_call: TRBV7-9
j_call: TRBJ1-2
clone_size: few
d_call: TRBD1
cdr3_aa: CASSIGQVDGYTF
cdr3_nt: TGTGCCAGCAGCATCGGACAGGTTGATGGCTACACCTTC

v_call: TRBV7-8
j_call: TRBJ2-1
clone_size: once
d_call: -
cdr3_aa: CASSLVGGGASYNEQFF
cdr3_nt: TGTGCCAGCAGCTTAGTAGGTGGGGGGGCTAGTTACAATGAGCAGTTCTTC

v_call: TRBV5-4
j_call: TRBJ2-7
clone_size: -
d_call: TRBD1
cdr3_aa: CASSSPGQGAWEQYF
cdr3_nt: TGTGCCAGCAGCTCGCCGGGACAGGGGGCCTGGGAGCAGTACTTC

v_call: TRBV19
j_call: TRBJ2-5
clone_size: -
d_call: -
cdr3_aa: CASSTPGETQYF
cdr3_nt: TGTGCCAGTAGTACGCCGGGGGAGACCCAGTACTTC

v_call: TRBV24-1
j_call: TRBJ2-3
clone_size: -
d_call: -
cdr3_aa: CATSDPRQESTDTQYF
cdr3_nt: TGTGCCACCAGTGATCCACGACAGGAAAGCACAGATACGCAGTATTTT

v_call: TRBV4-2
j_call: TRBJ2-1
clone_size: -
d_call: TRBD2
cdr3_aa: CASSLAGGGNEQFF
cdr3_nt: TGTGCCAGCAGCCTAGCGGGGGGCGGAAATGAGCAGTTCTTC

v_call: TRBV5-1
j_call: TRBJ1-2
clone_size: -
d_call: TRBD1
cdr3_aa: CASSPGTGGFYGYTF
cdr3_nt: TGCGCCAGCAGCCCCGGGACAGGGGGATTCTATGGCTACACCTTC

v_call: TRBV5-1
j_call: TRBJ1-4
clone_size: -
d_call: -
cdr3_aa: CASSFRGQNEKLFF
cdr3_nt: TGCGCCAGCAGCTTTAGGGGACAAAATGAAAAACTGTTTTTT

v_call: TRBV10-1
j_call: TRBJ2-5
clone_size: -
d_call: -
cdr3_aa: CASSRSQETQYF
cdr3_nt: TGCGCCAGCTCGCGGAGCCAAGAGACCCAGTACTTC

v_call: TRBV5-1
j_call: TRBJ2-3
clone_size: -
d_call: TRBD1
cdr3_aa: CASSLEGQGTDTQYF
cdr3_nt: TGCGCCAGCAGCTTGGAAGGACAGGGCACAGATACGCAGTATTTT

v_call: TRBV28
j_call: TRBJ1-4
clone_size: -
d_call: TRBD1
cdr3_aa: CASSSDRGLINEKLFF
cdr3_nt: TGTGCCAGCAGTAGCGACAGGGGGCTGATTAATGAAAAACTGTTTTTT

v_call: TRBV5-1
j_call: TRBJ2-1
clone_size: -
d_call: TRBD1
cdr3_aa: CASSLGTGNYNEQFF
cdr3_nt: TGCGCCAGCAGCTTGGGGACAGGGAATTACAATGAGCAGTTCTTC

v_call: TRBV5-1
j_call: TRBJ1-1
clone_size: -
d_call: TRBD1
cdr3_aa: CASSFDIGQGNTEAFF
cdr3_nt: TGCGCCAGCAGCTTCGATATAGGACAGGGGAACACTGAAGCTTTCTTT

v_call: TRBV7-9
j_call: TRBJ1-2
clone_size: -
d_call: -
cdr3_aa: CASSPTGFYGYTF
cdr3_nt: TGTGCCAGCAGCCCCACAGGTTTCTATGGCTACACCTTC

v_call: TRBV28
j_call: TRBJ1-5
clone_size: few
d_call: -
cdr3_aa: CASSLVGSQPQHF
cdr3_nt: TGTGCCAGCAGTTTAGTTGGGAGTCAGCCCCAGCATTTT

v_call: TRBV11-2
j_call: TRBJ2-3
clone_size: once
d_call: TRBD2
cdr3_aa: CASSLAGGPTDTQYF
cdr3_nt: TGTGCCAGCAGCCTAGCGGGGGGGCCCACAGATACGCAGTATTTT

v_call: TRBV9
j_call: TRBJ2-2
clone_size: -
d_call: -
cdr3_aa: CASSGTLTQNTGELFF
cdr3_nt: TGTGCCAGCAGCGGTACTCTGACTCAGAACACCGGGGAGCTGTTTTTT

v_call: TRBV6-2/TRBV6-3
j_call: TRBJ1-2
clone_size: -
d_call: -
cdr3_aa: CASSTSARGLNYGYTF
cdr3_nt: TGTGCCAGCAGCACCTCCGCCAGGGGCTTGAACTATGGCTACACCTTC

v_call: TRBV6-5
j_call: TRBJ1-2
clone_size: -
d_call: -
cdr3_aa: CASSLRREYGYTF
cdr3_nt: TGTGCCAGCAGTTTACGAAGGGAGTATGGCTACACCTTC

v_call: TRBV10-1
j_call: TRBJ1-1
clone_size: -
d_call: -
cdr3_aa: CASSASTGGTEAFF
cdr3_nt: TGCGCCAGCTCCGCTTCGACAGGAGGCACTGAAGCTTTCTTT